The present T cell receptor (beta chain) was sequenced within a study of T cell responses to AZD1222 COVID-19 vaccine. The V and J ends lost 2 bases and 3 bases respectively, with 8 bases between them. CDR1 and CDR2 from the germline V gene are KGHSH and LQKENI. This CDR3 is built from 13 residues. Measured with immunoSEQ multiplex PCR; TCRdb has only the in-frame clones, and not every one. The sample has approximately 160,000 clones; about 92% are singletons. General observations from the study: With two AZD1222 doses given, Spike-specific TCR breadth and depth both rose. At baseline, seropositivity was found in only a handful of AZD1222 recipients.

This clone was observed once. What it binds is unknown. This chain joins TRBV18 and TRBJ2-7; D gene ambiguous. The sequencing here drew on peripheral blood, taken on day 0 of AZD1222 vaccination. The sequence derives from an adult in good health. The CDR3 loop reads CASSPNDLYEQYF. CDR3 DNA: TGTGCCAGCTCACCAAACGACCTCTACGAGCAGTACTTC.